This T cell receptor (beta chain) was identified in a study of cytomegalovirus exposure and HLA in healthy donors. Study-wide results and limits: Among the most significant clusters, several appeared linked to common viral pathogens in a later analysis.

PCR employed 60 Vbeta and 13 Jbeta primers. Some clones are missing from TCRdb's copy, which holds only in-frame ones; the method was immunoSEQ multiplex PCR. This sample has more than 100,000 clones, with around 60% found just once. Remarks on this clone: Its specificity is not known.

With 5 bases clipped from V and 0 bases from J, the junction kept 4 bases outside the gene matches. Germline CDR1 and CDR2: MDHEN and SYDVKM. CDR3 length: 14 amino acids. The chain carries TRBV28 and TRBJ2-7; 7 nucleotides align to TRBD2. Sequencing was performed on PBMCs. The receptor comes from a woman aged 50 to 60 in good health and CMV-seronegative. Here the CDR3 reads CASSQAGLSYEQYF. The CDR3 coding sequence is TGTGCCAGCAGTCAAGCGGGACTCTCCTACGAGCAGTACTTC.